This T cell receptor (beta chain) was captured in a study of lymphopenia after photon versus proton radiotherapy. Trimming took 5 bases from V and 7 from J, leaving 16 bases between them. The CDR3 is 13 residues long. Germline V CDR1 and CDR2: SGHRS, YFSETQ. The method was immunoSEQ multiplex PCR; TCRdb's version includes in-frame clones alone and lacks a portion of them. Of roughly 14,000 clones listed, roughly four fifths are singletons. The V and J genes are TRBV5-1 and TRBJ2-7; the D call may be TRBD1 or TRBD2 (6 bases each). The sequence was obtained from a man aged 50-60 years with gastric cancer. Sequenced material: peripheral blood, taken from a patient treated with photon-based radiotherapy. The CDR3 coding sequence is TGCGCCAGCAGTCTCAATAGGGGGGAAGAGCAGTACTTC. Translated, it gives CASSLNRGEEQYF.